These 15 T cell receptor beta chains were sequenced from one sample in a study of molecular identifiers for immune sequencing clone quantification. One entry per CDR3 protein, called by TCRdb with MiXCR from the PCR reads. The sample shows roughly 97,000 distinct CDR3 sequences, roughly 24% of them seen only once. The specimen was naive CD8+ T cells from blood, with Jurkat cell RNA spiked in. Subset noted: FACS-sorted CD8+CD4-CCR7+CD45RA+ naive T cells. All receptors derive from a human donor in good health. Some libraries in this study had Jurkat cell RNA spiked in.

The chain carries TRBV30 and TRBJ2-3; tentative D call: TRBD2 (6 bases). Trimming took 5 bases from V and 4 from J, leaving 13 bases between them. The CDR3 extends over 13 amino acids. Germline values: CDR1 GTSNPN, CDR2 SVGIG (reference sequence). Here the CDR3 reads CAWELGTPDTQYF. DNA for the CDR3: TGTGCCTGGGAACTCGGGACTCCAGATACGCAGTATTTT.

This sequence joins TRBV12-3 or TRBV12-4 and TRBJ2-1; D may be TRBD2 (5 bases). V was clipped by 3 bases and J by 10 bases, with 10 bases between them. The CDR3 totals 12 residues. The CDR3, as DNA: TGTGCCAGCAGTTTTTCGGGGAACGAGCAGTTCTTC. Translation gives CASSFSGNEQFF.

This clonotype has a handful of counts. The chain couples TRBV29-1 to TRBJ2-7; 8 bases are a match to TRBD2. This CDR3 has 12 residues. Germline assignment: CDR1 SQVTM and CDR2 ANQGSEA. Trimming took 5 bases from V and 3 from J; bases not matched to a gene: 3. The CDR3 bases are TGCAGCGTTCGGGGGGGTGGCTACGAGCAGTACTTC. It is translated as CSVRGGGYEQYF.

The chain combines TRBV6-5 with TRBJ2-5; D is ambiguous. V was trimmed by 2 bases and J by 1 base, leaving 5 bases between them. The CDR3 length is 13 residues. Germline loops: CDR1 MNHEY, CDR2 SVGAGI. The CDR3 bases are TGTGCCAGCAGTTACAACGGCCAAGAGACCCAGTACTTC. Encoded protein: CASSYNGQETQYF.

Turning to this clonotype: This sequence may be a read error, since a much larger clone differs from it by one base. CDR3 sequence reads: CSVEVRSAGRLYNEQLF. The CDR3 nucleotides read TGCAGCGTTGAAGTTCGATCGGCAGGGAGGCTCTACAATGAGCAGCTCTTC. The V and J genes are TRBV29-1 and TRBJ2-1; perhaps TRBD2 as D (6 bases). The germline gives CDR1 SQVTM, CDR2 ANQGSEA. CDR3 length: 17 amino acids.

This clonotype was seen many times. The V call is TRBV19, the J call TRBJ2-3; D not certain. The CDR3 is made up of 13 amino acids. Trimming removed 3 bases from V and 4 bases from J, with 8 bases in between. Germline CDR1 reads LNHDA; CDR2 reads SQIVND (reference sequence). Here the CDR3 reads CASSIVVSDTQYF. The CDR3 DNA reads as TGTGCCAGTAGTATTGTGGTATCAGATACGCAGTATTTT.

This clonotype was recorded at least ten times. The DNA for the CDR3 is TGCAGCGTTGAACTGAGACTAGCAGATACGCAGTATTTT. This codes for CSVELRLADTQYF. The chain combines TRBV29-1 with TRBJ2-3; D is possibly TRBD2 (6 bases). Trimming removed 2 bases at V and 4 bases at J, with 10 bases between. Germline values: CDR1 SQVTM, CDR2 ANQGSEA. The CDR3 is 13 amino acids.

This clonotype was recorded many times. This chain links TRBV14 with TRBJ2-7; D might be TRBD1 (5 bases). Germline CDR1 and CDR2: SGHDN and FVKESK. The CDR3 has 14 residues. The V end was cut by 0 bases, the J end by 5 bases, with 11 bases between. The CDR3 spells CASSQDLRAHEQYF. The CDR3 region has the DNA TGTGCCAGCAGCCAAGATCTCAGGGCCCACGAGCAGTACTTC.

This clonotype was detected a few times. The V and J genes are TRBV4-3 and TRBJ2-2; 11 bases agree with TRBD2. The CDR3 covers 17 residues. The germline gives CDR1 LGHNA, CDR2 YSLEER. J gave up 5 bases and V 0 bases, and 5 bases lay outside the gene matches. CDR3 DNA: TGCGCCAGCAGCCAAGATGTTAGCGGGGGGGCGACCGGGGAGCTGTTTTTT. Its protein is CASSQDVSGGATGELFF.

As for this clonotype: This may be a read error, as it is one base from a much larger clone. The chain is built from TRBV28 and TRBJ2-7; 10 nucleotides agree with TRBD1. CDR1 MDHEN and CDR2 SYDVKM come from the germline V gene. This CDR3 is 16 amino acids long. CDR3 DNA: TGTGCCAGCAGTTTGACAGGACAGGGGGGTGCCTACGAGCAGTCCTTC. Its protein is CASSLTGQGGAYEQSF.

On this clonotype: A read error is possible here, since a much larger clone lies one base away. CDR3 coding DNA: TGCGCCAGCAGCCCGACTAGCCCCAGCTCCTACGAGCACTACTTC. It translates to CASSPTSPSSYEHYF. The genes are TRBV4-1 and TRBJ2-7, with TRBD2 identical over 7 bases. This CDR3 has 15 amino acids. Germline V gene data show CDR1 as MGHRA and CDR2 as YSYEKL.

This clonotype has a single count. A much bigger clone sits one base away, suggesting this may be a read error. The chain joins TRBV30 to TRBJ2-3, with 9 nucleotides matching TRBD2. The CDR3 spans 15 residues. Germline-derived CDR1 and CDR2 are GTSNPN and SVGIG (reference sequence). CDR3 sequence: CAWSADSGGTDMQYF. As DNA, the CDR3 is TGTGCCTGGAGTGCCGATAGCGGGGGTACAGATATGCAGTATTTT.

The chain couples TRBV10-2 to TRBJ1-2; 7 bases are shared with TRBD1. The trim removed 4 bases at V and 4 bases at J, leaving 0 bases unmatched. Germline V gene data show CDR1 as WSHSY and CDR2 as SAAADI. The CDR3 totals 12 residues. CDR3 coding DNA: TGCGCCAGCAGTGGGACAGGCTATGGCTACACCTTC. Protein product: CASSGTGYGYTF.

Turning to this clonotype: Given a much more abundant clone one base away, this may be a read error. This chain joins TRBV4-2 and TRBJ2-2; D may be TRBD1 or TRBD2 (5 bases each). CDR3 length equals 17 residues. Trimming took 3 bases from V and 6 from J, leaving 20 bases between them. Germline lookup yields CDR1 LGHNA and CDR2 YNFKEQ. CDR3 nucleotide sequence: TGTGCCAGCAGCCACGGGACGGAAGGGATTTCCCCCGGGGAGCTGTTTTTT. Residues: CASSHGTEGISPGELFF.

This clonotype was counted many times. The gene calls are TRBV6-2 or TRBV6-3 and TRBJ1-5, with a weak D call TRBD1 (6 bases). Trimming pared 7 bases from V and 2 bases from J, leaving 15 bases between. The germline V gene has CDR1 MNHEY and CDR2 SVGEGT. CDR3 length equals 15 residues. The CDR3 coding sequence is TGTGCCAGCACCGCCCTTCAGGGGCGCAATCAGCCCCAGCATTTT. It codes for CASTALQGRNQPQHF.